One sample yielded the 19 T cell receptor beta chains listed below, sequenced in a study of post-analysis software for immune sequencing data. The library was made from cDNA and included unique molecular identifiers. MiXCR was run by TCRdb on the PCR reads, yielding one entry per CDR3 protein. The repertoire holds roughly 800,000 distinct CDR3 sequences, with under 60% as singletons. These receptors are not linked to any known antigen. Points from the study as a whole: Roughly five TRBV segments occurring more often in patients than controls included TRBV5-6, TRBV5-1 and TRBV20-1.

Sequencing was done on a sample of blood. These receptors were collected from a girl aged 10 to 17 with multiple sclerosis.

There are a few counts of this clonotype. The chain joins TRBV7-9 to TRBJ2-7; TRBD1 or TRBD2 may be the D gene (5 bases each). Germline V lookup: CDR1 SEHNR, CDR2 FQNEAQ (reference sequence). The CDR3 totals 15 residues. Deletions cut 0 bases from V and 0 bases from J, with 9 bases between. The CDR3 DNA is TGTGCCAGCAGCTTAGCAGGGACCCTCTCCTACGAGCAGTACTTC. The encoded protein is CASSLAGTLSYEQYF.

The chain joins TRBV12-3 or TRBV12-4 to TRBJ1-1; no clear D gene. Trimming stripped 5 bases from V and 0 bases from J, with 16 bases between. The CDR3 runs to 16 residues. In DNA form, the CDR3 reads TGTGCCAGCAGTCCGTCGTCAGCCACTATGAACACTGAAGCTTTCTTT. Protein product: CASSPSSATMNTEAFF.

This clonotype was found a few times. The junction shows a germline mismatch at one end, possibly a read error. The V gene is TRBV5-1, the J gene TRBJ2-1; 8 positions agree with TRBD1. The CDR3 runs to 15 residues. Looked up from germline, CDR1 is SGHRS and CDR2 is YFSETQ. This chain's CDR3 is CASSLGDRGYNEQFF. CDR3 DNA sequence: TGTGCCAGCAGCTTGGGCGACAGGGGATACAATGAGCAGTTCTTC.

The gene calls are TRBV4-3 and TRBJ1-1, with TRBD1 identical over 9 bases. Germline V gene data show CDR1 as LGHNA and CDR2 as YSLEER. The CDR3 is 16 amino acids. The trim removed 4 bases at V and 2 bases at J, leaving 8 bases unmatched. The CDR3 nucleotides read TGCGCCAGCAGCCGGAGCACAGGGGGCGGAAACACTGAAGCTTTCTTT. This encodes CASSRSTGGGNTEAFF.

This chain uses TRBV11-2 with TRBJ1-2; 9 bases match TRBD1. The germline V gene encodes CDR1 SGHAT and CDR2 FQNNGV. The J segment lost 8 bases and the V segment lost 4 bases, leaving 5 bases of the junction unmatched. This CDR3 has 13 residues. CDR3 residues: CASSSPTGGGYTF. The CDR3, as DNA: TGTGCCAGCAGCTCCCCGACAGGGGGAGGCTACACCTTC.

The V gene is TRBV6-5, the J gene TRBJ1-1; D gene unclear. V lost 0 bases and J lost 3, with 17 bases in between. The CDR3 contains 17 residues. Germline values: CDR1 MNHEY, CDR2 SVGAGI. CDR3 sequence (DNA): TGTGCCAGCAGTTACTCGATTAGTGGGTACAGTGACACTGAAGCTTTCTTT. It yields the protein CASSYSISGYSDTEAFF.

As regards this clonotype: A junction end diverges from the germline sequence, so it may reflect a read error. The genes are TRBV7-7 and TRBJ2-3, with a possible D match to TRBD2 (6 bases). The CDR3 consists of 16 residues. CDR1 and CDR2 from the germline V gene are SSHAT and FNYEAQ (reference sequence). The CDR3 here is CASSLAAELLMDTQYF. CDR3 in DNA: TGTGCTAGCAGCTTAGCGGCGGAACTACTCATGGATACGCAGTATTTT.

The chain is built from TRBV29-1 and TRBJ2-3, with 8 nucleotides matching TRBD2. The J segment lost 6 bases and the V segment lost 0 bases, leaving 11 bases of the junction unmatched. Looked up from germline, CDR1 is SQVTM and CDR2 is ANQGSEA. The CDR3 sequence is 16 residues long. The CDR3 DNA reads TGCAGCGTTGAAGATGGTCATCGGGAGGGCCCCGATACGCAGTATTTT. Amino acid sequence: CSVEDGHREGPDTQYF.

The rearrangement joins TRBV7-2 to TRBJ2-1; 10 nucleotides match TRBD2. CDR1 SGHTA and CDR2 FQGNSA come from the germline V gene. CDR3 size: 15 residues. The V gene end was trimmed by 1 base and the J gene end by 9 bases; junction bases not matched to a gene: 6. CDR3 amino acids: CASSLEGLAGVEQFF. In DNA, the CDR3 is TGTGCCAGCAGCTTAGAGGGGCTAGCGGGAGTTGAGCAGTTCTTC.

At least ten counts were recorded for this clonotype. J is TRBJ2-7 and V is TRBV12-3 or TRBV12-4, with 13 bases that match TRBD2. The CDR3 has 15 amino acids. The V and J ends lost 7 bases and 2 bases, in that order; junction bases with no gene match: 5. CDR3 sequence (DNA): TGTGCCAGCACTCTGGGACTAGCGGGAACCTACGAGCAGTACTTC. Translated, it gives CASTLGLAGTYEQYF.

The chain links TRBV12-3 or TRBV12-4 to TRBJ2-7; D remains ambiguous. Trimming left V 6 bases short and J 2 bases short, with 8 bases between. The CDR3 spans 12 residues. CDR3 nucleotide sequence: TGTGCCAGCAGCATTAACGCCTACGAGCAGTACTTC. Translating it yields CASSINAYEQYF.

CDR3 sequence (DNA): TGTGCCAGCACCTTCGGACCTGAAGCTTTCTTT. As protein: CASTFGPEAFF. This chain links TRBV12-3 or TRBV12-4 with TRBJ1-1; D is unclear. Trimming removed 7 bases at V and 6 bases at J, with 9 bases between. This CDR3 region has 11 residues.

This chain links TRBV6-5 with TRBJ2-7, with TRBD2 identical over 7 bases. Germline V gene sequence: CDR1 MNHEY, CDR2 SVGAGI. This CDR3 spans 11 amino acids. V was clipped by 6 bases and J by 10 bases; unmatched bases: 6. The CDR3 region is CASRAGQAQYF. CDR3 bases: TGTGCCAGCAGAGCGGGGCAAGCTCAGTACTTC.

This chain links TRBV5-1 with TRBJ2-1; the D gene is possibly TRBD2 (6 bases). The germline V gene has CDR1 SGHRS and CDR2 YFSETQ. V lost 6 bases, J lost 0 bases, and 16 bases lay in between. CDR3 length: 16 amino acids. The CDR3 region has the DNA TGCGCCAGCAACGATCCACACGGGAGCTCCTACAATGAGCAGTTCTTC. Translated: CASNDPHGSSYNEQFF.

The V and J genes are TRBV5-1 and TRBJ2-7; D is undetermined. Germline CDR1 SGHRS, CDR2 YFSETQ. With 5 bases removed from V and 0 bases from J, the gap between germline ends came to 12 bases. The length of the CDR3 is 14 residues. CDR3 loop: CASRQTQRSYEQYF. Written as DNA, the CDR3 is TGCGCCAGCAGACAAACTCAACGCTCCTACGAGCAGTACTTC. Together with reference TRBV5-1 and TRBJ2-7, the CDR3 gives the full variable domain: KAGVTQTPRYLIKTRGQQVTLSCSPISGHRSVSWYQQTPGQGLQFLFEYFSETQRNKGNFPGRFSGRQFSNSRSEMNVSTLELGDSALYLCASRQTQRSYEQYFGPGTRLTVT.

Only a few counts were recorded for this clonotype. The DNA of the CDR3 is TGCAGTGCCCTACTTCCCGGGACAGGGGGCGAGACCCAGTACTTC. Its translation: CSALLPGTGGETQYF. The rearrangement links TRBV20-1 to TRBJ2-5; 12 bases match TRBD1. V trimming: 6 bases; J trimming: 5 bases; junction bases outside the gene matches: 10. Germline-derived CDR1 and CDR2 are DFQATT and SNEGSKA (reference sequence). There are 15 residues in the CDR3.

The CDR3: CASSLGTGDFETQYF. CDR3 DNA sequence: TGTGCCAGCAGCTTAGGGACAGGGGATTTTGAGACCCAGTACTTC. The chain links TRBV7-9 to TRBJ2-5, with 9 bases matching TRBD1. V shed 1 base and J 5 bases; nucleotides not matched to a gene: 5. The germline CDR1 and CDR2 sequences are SEHNR and FQNEAQ (reference sequence). The length of the CDR3 is 15 residues.

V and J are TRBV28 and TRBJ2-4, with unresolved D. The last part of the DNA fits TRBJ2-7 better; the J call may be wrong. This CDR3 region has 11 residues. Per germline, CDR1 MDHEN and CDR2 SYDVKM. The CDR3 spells CASSHLYEQYF. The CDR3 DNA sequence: TGTGCCAGCAGCCATCTCTACGAGCAGTACTTC.

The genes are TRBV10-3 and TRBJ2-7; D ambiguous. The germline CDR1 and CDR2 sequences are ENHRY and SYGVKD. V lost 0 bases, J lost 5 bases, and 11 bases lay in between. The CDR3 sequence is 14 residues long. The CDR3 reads CAISESRHADEQYF. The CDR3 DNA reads TGTGCCATCAGTGAGTCGAGGCACGCGGACGAGCAGTACTTC.